Sequencing of this T cell receptor beta chain was carried out in a study of T cell repertoires in aging, cancer and after chemotherapy. Details on this clonotype: Antigen unknown.

A mixed TRB-A/B primer pool amplified rearranged TRB by multiplex touch-down PCR. Via MiXCR, TCRdb re-called the multiplex PCR reads, giving one row per CDR3 protein. The data show thousands of distinct CDR3 sequences, roughly 25% seen once. The template was genomic DNA from peripheral blood, not RNA. Study-level findings and limits: Immunological memory after chemotherapy cannot be judged from the repertoire data.

This CDR3 comprises 14 residues. Germline loops: CDR1 MNHEY, CDR2 SVGEGT. Trimming took 10 bases from V and 0 from J; bases not matched to a gene: 9. The sample was blood. The sequence was obtained from a human donor in good health. The donor label of this sample is uncertain. The chain links TRBV6-2 or TRBV6-3 to TRBJ2-7, with 7 bases fitting TRBD1. CDR3 bases: TGTGCCACGACAACAGGGGCCTCCTCCTACGAGCAGTACTTC. As protein: CATTTGASSYEQYF.